Listed below are T cell receptor beta chains from one sample, sequenced in a study of beta chain features in type 1 diabetes. Using immunoSEQ multiplex PCR, the repertoire was profiled, and TCRdb retains in-frame clones only, with some absent. In the table there are 300,000 to 350,000 clones, approximately 9.9% of which are singletons. The sequencing sample was made of central memory CD4+ T cells from blood. The receptors shown here come from a man younger than 40 with type 1 diabetes. The conserved cysteine and the conserved F or W are not part of the CDR3 here.

J	V	CDR3
TRBJ2-1	TRBV19	ASASGTGFHEQF
TRBJ2-3	TRBV6-5	ATRTSGGINTQY
TRBJ1-6	TRBV7-2	ASSRSSGGTGNSPLH
TRBJ2-2	TRBV14	ASSQVGSGELF
TRBJ2-5	TRBV3-1/TRBV3-2	ASRETQY
TRBJ2-7	TRBV29-1	SVYAYEQY
TRBJ1-4	TRBV7-9	ASSIDRGYEKLF
TRBJ2-1	TRBV2	ASSGGPYNEQF
TRBJ2-6	TRBV2	ASSAHLGTGAGANVLT
TRBJ2-3	TRBV5-1	ASSLTDSVTDTQY
TRBJ1-1	TRBV28	ASRGTLGTEAF
TRBJ1-5	TRBV19	ASKLQGASQPQH
TRBJ1-2	TRBV28	ASSDREGYT
TRBJ2-4	TRBV7-2	ASSLAEAGIAKNIQY
TRBJ2-1	TRBV5-1	ASSGEGSGNEQF
TRBJ2-7	TRBV4-3	ASSQDPDSYEQY
TRBJ2-5	TRBV7-2	ASSLGGGAETQY
TRBJ1-6	TRBV5-6	ASSLQGYSPLH
TRBJ2-1	TRBV7-2	ASSLAGSGVHEQF
TRBJ2-7	TRBV30	AWGTGREQY
TRBJ1-1	TRBV30	AWSDLQGADTEAF
TRBJ1-2	TRBV10-3	AISPELNNYGYT
TRBJ2-7	TRBV5-1	ASSLAGGPGHEQY
TRBJ2-1	TRBV7-8	ASSLVGQGPV
TRBJ1-1	TRBV6-5	ASQHKLFTEAF
TRBJ1-2	TRBV9	ASSADPGQGANYGYT
TRBJ2-3	TRBV6-1	ASSEGRGGTDTQY
TRBJ2-7	TRBV7-7	ASSLAEGSYEQY
TRBJ2-5	TRBV12-2	ASRHIRGRGETQY